The present TCR beta chain was sequenced within a study of cytotoxic CD8 clonotypes in ibrutinib-treated CLL. Study-wide context: Responses comprised about 24 partial and 2 complete; at median around 6 years, approximately 15 remained remitted and some twelve progressed.

Notes on this clone: Antigen specificity is unknown.

Study-wide results and caveats: Under treatment, the uncommon public clonotypes either contracted or remained stable.

Between the trimmed V and J ends, which lost 2 bases and 2 bases, there was a span of 15 bases. Germline V CDR1 and CDR2: MNHEY, SVGAGI. This CDR3 has 16 residues. The table came from immunoSEQ multiplex PCR; TCRdb's copy has only in-frame clones and leaves some out. The sample holds 250,000 to 350,000 clones, roughly four fifths seen once. V usage is TRBV6-5 and J usage is TRBJ1-1, with D unclear. This clonotype originated in a human donor with chronic lymphocytic leukemia. This specimen was PBMCs, taken at disease progression, from a patient treated with ibrutinib. CDR3 protein: CASSYRRGLSNTEAFF. CDR3 nucleotide sequence: TGTGCCAGCAGTTACCGGCGGGGTTTGAGTAACACTGAAGCTTTCTTT.